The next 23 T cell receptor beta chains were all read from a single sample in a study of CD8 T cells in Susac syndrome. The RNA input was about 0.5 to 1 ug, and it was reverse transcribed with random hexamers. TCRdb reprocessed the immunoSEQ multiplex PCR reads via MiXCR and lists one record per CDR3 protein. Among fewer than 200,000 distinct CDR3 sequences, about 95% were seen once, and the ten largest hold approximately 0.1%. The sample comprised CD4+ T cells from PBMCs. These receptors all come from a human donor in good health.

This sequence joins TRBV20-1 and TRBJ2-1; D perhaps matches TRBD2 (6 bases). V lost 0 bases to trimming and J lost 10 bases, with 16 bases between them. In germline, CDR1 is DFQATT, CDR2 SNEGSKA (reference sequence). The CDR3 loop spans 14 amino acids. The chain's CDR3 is CSARDVRGLAEQFF. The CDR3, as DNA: TGCAGTGCTAGAGATGTCCGCGGGCTAGCGGAGCAGTTCTTC.

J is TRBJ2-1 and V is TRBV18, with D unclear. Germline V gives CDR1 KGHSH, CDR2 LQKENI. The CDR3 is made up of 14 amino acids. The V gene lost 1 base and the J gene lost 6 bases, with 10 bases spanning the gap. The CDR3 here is CASSPRSPLNEQFF. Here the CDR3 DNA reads TGTGCCAGCTCACCACGGAGTCCGCTCAATGAGCAGTTCTTC.

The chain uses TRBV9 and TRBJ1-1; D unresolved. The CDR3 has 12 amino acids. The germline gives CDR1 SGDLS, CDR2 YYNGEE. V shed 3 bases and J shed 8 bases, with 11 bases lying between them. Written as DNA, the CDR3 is TGTGCCAGCAGCGCAGGAGGCGCCGAAGCTTTCTTT. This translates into CASSAGGAEAFF.

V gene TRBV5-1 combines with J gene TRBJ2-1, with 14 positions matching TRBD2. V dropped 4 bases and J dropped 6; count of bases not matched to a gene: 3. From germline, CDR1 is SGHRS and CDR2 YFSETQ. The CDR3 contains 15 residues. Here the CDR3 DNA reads TGCGCCAGCAGCCCGGGGACTAGCGGGGGCAATGAGCAGTTCTTC. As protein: CASSPGTSGGNEQFF.

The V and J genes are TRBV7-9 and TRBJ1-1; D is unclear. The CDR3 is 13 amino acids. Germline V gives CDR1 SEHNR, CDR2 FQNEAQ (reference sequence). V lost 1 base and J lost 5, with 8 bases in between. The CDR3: CASSLGAWTEAFF. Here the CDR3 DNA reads TGTGCCAGCAGCTTAGGGGCCTGGACTGAAGCTTTCTTT.

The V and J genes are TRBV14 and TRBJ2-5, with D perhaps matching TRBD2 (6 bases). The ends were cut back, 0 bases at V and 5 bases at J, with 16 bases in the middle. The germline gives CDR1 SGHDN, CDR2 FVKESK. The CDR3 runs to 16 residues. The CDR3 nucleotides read TGTGCCAGCAGCCAAGATCGGGGGAGACCGTGGGAGACCCAGTACTTC. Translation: CASSQDRGRPWETQYF.

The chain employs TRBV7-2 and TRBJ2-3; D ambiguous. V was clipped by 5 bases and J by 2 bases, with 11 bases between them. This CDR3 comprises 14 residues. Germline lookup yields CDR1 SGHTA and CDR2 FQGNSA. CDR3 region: CASSPGPTTDTQYF. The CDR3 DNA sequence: TGTGCCAGCAGCCCCGGGCCCACCACAGATACGCAGTATTTT. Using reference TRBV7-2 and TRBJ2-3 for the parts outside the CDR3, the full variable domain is GAGVSQSPSNKVTEKGKDVELRCDPISGHTALYWYRQSLGQGLEFLIYFQGNSAPDKSGLPSDRFSAERTGGSVSTLTIQRTQQEDSAVYLCASSPGPTTDTQYFGPGTRLTVL.

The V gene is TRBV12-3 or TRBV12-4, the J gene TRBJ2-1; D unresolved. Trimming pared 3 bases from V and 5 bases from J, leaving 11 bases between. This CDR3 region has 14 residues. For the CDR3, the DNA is TGTGCCAGCAGTTTTGGCTACCGAAACAATGAGCAGTTCTTC. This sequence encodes CASSFGYRNNEQFF.

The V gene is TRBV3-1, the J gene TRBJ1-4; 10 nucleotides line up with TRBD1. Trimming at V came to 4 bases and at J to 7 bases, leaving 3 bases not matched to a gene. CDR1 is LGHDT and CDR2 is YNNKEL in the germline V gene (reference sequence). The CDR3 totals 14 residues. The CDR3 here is CASSRWDRGEKLFF. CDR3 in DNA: TGTGCCAGCAGCCGATGGGACAGGGGTGAAAAACTGTTTTTT.

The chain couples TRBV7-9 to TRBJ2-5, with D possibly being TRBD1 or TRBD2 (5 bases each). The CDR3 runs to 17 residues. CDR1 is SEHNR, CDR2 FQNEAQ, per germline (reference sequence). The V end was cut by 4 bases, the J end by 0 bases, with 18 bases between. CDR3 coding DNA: TGTGCCAGCAGCTCGGCACCGGGACGGATGAACCAAGAGACCCAGTACTTC. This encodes CASSSAPGRMNQETQYF.

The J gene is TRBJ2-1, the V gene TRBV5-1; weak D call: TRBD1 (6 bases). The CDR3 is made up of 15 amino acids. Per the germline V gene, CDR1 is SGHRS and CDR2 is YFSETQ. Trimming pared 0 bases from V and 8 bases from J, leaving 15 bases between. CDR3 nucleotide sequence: TGCGCCAGCAGCTTGGGCCAGGGGTTGTATGATGAGCAGTTCTTC. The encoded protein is CASSLGQGLYDEQFF.

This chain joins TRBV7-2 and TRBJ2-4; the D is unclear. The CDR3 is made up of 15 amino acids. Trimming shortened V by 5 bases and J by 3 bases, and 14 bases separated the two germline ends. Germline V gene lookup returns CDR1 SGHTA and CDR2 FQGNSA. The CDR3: CASSQYPVSKNIQYF. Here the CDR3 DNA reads TGTGCCAGCAGCCAATACCCCGTCAGCAAAAACATTCAGTACTTC. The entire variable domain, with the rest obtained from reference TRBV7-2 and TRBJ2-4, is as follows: GAGVSQSPSNKVTEKGKDVELRCDPISGHTALYWYRQSLGQGLEFLIYFQGNSAPDKSGLPSDRFSAERTGGSVSTLTIQRTQQEDSAVYLCASSQYPVSKNIQYFGAGTRLSVL.

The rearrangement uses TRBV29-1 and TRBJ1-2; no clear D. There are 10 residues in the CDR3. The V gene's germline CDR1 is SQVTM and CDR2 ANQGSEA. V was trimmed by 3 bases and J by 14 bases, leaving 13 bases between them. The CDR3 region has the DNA TGCAGCGTTGATGGAGGGCACATAACCTTC. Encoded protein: CSVDGGHITF.

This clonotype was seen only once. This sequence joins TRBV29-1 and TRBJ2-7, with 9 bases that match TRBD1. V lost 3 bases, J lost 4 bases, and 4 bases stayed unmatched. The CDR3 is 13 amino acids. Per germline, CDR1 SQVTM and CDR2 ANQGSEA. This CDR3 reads CSVDTGGAYEQYF. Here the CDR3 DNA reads TGCAGCGTTGATACAGGGGGCGCGTACGAGCAGTACTTC.

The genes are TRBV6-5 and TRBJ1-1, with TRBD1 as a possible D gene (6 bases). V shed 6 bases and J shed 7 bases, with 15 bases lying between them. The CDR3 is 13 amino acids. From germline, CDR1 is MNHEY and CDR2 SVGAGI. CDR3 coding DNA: TGTGCCAGCAGGATTACCGGACAGTTTGAAGCTTTCTTT. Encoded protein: CASRITGQFEAFF.

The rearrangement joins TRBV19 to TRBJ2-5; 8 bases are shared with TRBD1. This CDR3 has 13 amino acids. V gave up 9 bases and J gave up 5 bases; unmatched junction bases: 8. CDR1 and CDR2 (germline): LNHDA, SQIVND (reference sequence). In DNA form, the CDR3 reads TGTGCCAGCGCCCCAGGGGGCGAGGAGACCCAGTACTTC. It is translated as CASAPGGEETQYF.

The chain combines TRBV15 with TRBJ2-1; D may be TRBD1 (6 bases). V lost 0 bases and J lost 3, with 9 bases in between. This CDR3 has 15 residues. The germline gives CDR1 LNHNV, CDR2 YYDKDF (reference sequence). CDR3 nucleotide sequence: TGTGCCACCAGCAGAGACAGGGGCGACTACAATGAGCAGTTCTTC. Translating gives CATSRDRGDYNEQFF.

CDR3 protein: CASSFRTASSYNEQFF. CDR3 coding DNA: TGTGCCAGCAGCTTCCGGACAGCGAGCTCCTACAATGAGCAGTTCTTC. The chain combines TRBV3-1 with TRBJ2-1, with D perhaps matching TRBD1 (6 bases). The V end was cut by 5 bases, the J end by 0 bases, with 14 bases between. The CDR3 contains 16 residues. In germline, CDR1 is LGHDT, CDR2 YNNKEL (reference sequence).

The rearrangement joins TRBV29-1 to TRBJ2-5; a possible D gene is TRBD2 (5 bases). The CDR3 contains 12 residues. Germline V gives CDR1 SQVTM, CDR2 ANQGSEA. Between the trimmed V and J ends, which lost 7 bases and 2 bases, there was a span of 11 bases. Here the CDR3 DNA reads TGCAGCGGTCAACGGGGTCAAGAGACCCAGTACTTC. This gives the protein CSGQRGQETQYF.

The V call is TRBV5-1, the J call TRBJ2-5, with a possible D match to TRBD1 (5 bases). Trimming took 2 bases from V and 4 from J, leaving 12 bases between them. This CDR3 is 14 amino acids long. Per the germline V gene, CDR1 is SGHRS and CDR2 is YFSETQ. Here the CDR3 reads CASSFQGERETQYF. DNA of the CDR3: TGCGCCAGCAGCTTCCAGGGTGAACGAGAGACCCAGTACTTC.

This CDR3 is CASSFARSGTNTDTQYF. CDR3 nucleotides: TGTGCCAGCAGTTTTGCCCGGAGCGGGACTAACACAGATACGCAGTATTTT. This rearrangement joins TRBV27 to TRBJ2-3; 7 nucleotides agree with TRBD2. The ends lost 3 bases at V and 2 bases at J; junction bases unmatched: 11. This CDR3 has 17 amino acids. Germline V lookup: CDR1 MNHEY, CDR2 SMNVEV (reference sequence).

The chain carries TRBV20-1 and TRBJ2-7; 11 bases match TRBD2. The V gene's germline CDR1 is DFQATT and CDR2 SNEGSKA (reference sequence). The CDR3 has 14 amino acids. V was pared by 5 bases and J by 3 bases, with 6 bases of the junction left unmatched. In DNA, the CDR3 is TGCAGTGCTTCCGGGACTAGCGGTTTCTACGAGCAGTACTTC. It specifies CSASGTSGFYEQYF.

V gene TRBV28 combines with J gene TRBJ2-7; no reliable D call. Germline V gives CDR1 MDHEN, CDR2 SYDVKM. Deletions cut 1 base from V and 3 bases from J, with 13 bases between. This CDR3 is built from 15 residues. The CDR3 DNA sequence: TGTGCCAGCAGTTTATCCCTGACTGGATACTACGAGCAGTACTTC. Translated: CASSLSLTGYYEQYF.